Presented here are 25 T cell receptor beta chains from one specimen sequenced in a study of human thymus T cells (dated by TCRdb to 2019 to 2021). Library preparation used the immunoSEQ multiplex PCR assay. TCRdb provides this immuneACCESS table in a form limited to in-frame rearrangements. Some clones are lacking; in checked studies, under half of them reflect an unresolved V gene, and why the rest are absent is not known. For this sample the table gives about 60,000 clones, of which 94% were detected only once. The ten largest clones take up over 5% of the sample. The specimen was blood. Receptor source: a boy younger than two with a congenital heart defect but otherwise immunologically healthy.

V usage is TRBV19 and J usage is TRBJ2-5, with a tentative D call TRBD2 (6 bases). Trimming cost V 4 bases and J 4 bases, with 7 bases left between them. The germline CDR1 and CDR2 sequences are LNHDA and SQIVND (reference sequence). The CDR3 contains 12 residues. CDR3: CASSKAGETQYF. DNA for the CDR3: TGTGCCAGTAGTAAAGCGGGAGAGACCCAGTACTTC. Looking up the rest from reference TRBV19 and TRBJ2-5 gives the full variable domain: DGGITQSPKYLFRKEGQNVTLSCEQNLNHDAMYWYRQDPGQGLRLIYYSQIVNDFQKGDIAEGYSVSREKKESFPLTVTSAQKNPTAFYLCASSKAGETQYFGPGTRLLVL.

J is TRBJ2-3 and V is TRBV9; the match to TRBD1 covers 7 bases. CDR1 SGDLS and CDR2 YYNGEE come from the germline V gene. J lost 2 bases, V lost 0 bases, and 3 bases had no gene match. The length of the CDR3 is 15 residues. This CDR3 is CASSVGGGFTDTQYF. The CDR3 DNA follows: TGTGCCAGCAGCGTAGGAGGGGGCTTCACAGATACGCAGTATTTT.

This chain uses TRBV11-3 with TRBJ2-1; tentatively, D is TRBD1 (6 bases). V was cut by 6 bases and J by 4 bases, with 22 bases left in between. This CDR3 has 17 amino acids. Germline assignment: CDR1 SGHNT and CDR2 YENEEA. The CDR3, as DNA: TGTGCCAGCAGTCGCCGAGGGGGTGGGAACTCGTACAATGAGCAGTTCTTC. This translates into CASSRRGGGNSYNEQFF.

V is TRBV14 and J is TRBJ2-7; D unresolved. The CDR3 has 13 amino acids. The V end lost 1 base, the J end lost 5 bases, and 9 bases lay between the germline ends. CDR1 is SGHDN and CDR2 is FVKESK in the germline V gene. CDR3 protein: CASSQGLDHEQYF. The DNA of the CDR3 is TGTGCCAGCAGCCAAGGTCTAGACCACGAGCAGTACTTC.

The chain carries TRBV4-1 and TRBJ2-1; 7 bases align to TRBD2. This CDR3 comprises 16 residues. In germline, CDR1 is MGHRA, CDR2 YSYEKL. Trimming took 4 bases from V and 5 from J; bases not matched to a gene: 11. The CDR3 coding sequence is TGCGCCAGCAGCCGCCGCCCCGGGACTACCAACAATGAGCAGTTCTTC. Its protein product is CASSRRPGTTNNEQFF.

This CDR3 is CASSLLGLGYSDTQYF. In DNA form, the CDR3 reads TGCGCCAGCAGCTTGTTAGGACTAGGGTATTCGGATACGCAGTATTTT. This sequence joins TRBV5-1 and TRBJ2-3; TRBD2 agrees at 7 bases. The CDR3 covers 16 residues. Germline V gene lookup returns CDR1 SGHRS and CDR2 YFSETQ. The V and J ends lost 1 base and 6 bases, in that order; junction bases with no gene match: 11. The full variable domain, with the rest looked up from reference TRBV5-1 and TRBJ2-3, is KAGVTQTPRYLIKTRGQQVTLSCSPISGHRSVSWYQQTPGQGLQFLFEYFSETQRNKGNFPGRFSGRQFSNSRSEMNVSTLELGDSALYLCASSLLGLGYSDTQYFGPGTRLTVL.

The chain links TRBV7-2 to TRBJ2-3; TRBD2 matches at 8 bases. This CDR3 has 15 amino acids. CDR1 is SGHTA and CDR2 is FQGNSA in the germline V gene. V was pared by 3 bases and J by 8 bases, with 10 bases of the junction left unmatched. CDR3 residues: CASSLGAGDFGTQYF. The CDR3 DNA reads TGTGCCAGCAGCTTGGGAGCGGGGGATTTTGGTACGCAGTATTTT.

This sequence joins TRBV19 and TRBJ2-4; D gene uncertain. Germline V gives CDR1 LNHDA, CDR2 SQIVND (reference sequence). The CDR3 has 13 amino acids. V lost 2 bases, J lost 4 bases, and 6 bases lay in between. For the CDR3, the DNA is TGTGCCAGTAGTATATCTGGGAAAAACATTCAGTACTTC. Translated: CASSISGKNIQYF. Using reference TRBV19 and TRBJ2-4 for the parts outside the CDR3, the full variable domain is DGGITQSPKYLFRKEGQNVTLSCEQNLNHDAMYWYRQDPGQGLRLIYYSQIVNDFQKGDIAEGYSVSREKKESFPLTVTSAQKNPTAFYLCASSISGKNIQYFGAGTRLSVL.

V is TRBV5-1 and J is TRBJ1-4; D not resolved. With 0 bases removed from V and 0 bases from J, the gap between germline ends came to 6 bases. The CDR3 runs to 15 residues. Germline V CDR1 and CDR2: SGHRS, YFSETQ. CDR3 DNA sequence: TGCGCCAGCAGCTTGGCCATCCCAACTAATGAAAAACTGTTTTTT. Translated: CASSLAIPTNEKLFF.

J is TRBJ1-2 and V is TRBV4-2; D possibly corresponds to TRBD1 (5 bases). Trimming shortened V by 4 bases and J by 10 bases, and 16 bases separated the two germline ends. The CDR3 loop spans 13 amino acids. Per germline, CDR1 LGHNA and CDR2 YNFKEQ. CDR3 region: CASSRSTGGDYTF. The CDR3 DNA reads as TGTGCCAGCAGCCGATCAACGGGGGGTGACTACACCTTC.

This CDR3 reads CASSLAQGHGNEKLFF. As DNA, the CDR3 is TGTGCCAGCAGCTTGGCCCAGGGTCATGGGAATGAAAAACTGTTTTTT. V usage is TRBV5-8 and J usage is TRBJ1-4; weak D call: TRBD1 (5 bases). Germline CDR1 and CDR2: SGHTS and YDEGEE. There are 16 residues in the CDR3. The germline V and J ends were trimmed by 0 bases and 5 bases, with 14 bases remaining between them.

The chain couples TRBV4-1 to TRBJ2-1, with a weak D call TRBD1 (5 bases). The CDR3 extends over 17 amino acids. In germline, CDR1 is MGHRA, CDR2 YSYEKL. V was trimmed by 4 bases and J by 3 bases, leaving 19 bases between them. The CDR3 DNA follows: TGCGCCAGCAGCCCGACCCCGACAGTAGGTTTCTACAATGAGCAGTTCTTC. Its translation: CASSPTPTVGFYNEQFF.

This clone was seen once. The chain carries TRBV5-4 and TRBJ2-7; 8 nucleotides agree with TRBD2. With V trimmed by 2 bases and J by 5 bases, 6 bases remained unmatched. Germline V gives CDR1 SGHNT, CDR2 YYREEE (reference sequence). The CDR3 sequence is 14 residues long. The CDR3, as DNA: TGTGCCAGCAGCTTCTCGGGGGGGAGGAACGAGCAGTACTTC. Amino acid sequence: CASSFSGGRNEQYF.

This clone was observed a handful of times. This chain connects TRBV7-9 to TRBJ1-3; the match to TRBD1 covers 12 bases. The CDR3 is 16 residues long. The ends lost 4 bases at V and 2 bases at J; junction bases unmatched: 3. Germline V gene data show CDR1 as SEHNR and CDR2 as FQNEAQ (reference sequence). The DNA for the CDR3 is TGTGCCAGCAGCTGGGGACAGGGGGCGCCTGGAAACACCATATATTTT. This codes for CASSWGQGAPGNTIYF. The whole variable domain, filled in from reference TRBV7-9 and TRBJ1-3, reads DTGVSQNPRHKITKRGQNVTFRCDPISEHNRLYWYRQTLGQGPEFLTYFQNEAQLEKSRLLSDRFSAERPKGSFSTLEIQRTEQGDSAMYLCASSWGQGAPGNTIYFGEGSWLTVV.

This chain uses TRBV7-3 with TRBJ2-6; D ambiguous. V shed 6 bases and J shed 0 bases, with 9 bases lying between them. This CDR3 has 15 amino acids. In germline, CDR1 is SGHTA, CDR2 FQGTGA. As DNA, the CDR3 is TGTGCCAGCAGTGGACCAAGCTCTGGGGCCAACGTCCTGACTTTC. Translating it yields CASSGPSSGANVLTF.

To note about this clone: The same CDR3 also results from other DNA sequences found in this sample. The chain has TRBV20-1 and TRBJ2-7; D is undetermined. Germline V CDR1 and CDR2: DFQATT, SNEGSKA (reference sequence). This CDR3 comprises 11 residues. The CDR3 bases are TGCAGCGCGAGACTCATCTACGAGCAGTACTTC. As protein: CSARLIYEQYF.

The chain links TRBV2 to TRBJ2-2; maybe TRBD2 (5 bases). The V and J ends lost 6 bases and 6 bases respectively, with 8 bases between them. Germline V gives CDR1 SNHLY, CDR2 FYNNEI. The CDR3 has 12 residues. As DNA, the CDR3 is TGTGCCAGCAGACTAGAGGCCGGGGAGCTGTTTTTT. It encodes CASRLEAGELFF.

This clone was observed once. The CDR3 nucleotides are TGCGCCAGCAGCCCAAGGCCCCGGACCCCGTCCTACAATGAGCAGTTCTTC. Its protein product is CASSPRPRTPSYNEQFF. The rearrangement uses TRBV4-1 and TRBJ2-1; no definite D call. This CDR3 comprises 17 residues. Germline V gives CDR1 MGHRA, CDR2 YSYEKL. V was cut by 4 bases and J by 1 base, with 17 bases left in between.

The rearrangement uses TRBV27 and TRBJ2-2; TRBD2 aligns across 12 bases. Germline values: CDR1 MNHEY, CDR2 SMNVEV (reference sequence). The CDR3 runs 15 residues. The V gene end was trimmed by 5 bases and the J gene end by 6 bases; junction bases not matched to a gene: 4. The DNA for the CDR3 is TGTGCCAGCAGTCTAGCGGGAGGGCCCGCCGGGGAGCTGTTTTTT. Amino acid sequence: CASSLAGGPAGELFF.

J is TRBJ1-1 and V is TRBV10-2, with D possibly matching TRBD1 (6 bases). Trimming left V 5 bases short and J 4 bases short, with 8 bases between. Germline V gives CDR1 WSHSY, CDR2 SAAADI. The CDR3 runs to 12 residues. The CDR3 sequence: CASSTGSTEAFF. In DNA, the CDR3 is TGCGCCAGCAGTACAGGGAGCACTGAAGCTTTCTTT.

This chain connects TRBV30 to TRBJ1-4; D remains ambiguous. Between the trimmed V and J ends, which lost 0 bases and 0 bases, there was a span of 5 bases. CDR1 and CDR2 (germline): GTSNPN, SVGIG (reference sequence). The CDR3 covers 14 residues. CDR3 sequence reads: CAWSVPPTNEKLFF. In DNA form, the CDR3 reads TGTGCCTGGAGTGTCCCTCCAACTAATGAAAAACTGTTTTTT.

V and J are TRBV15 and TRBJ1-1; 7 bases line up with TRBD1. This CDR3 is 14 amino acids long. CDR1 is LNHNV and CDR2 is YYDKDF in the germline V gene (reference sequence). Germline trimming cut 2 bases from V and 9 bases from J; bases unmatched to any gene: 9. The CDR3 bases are TGTGCCACCAGCAGAATAACAGGGGTAGTAAAAGCTTTCTTT. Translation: CATSRITGVVKAFF.

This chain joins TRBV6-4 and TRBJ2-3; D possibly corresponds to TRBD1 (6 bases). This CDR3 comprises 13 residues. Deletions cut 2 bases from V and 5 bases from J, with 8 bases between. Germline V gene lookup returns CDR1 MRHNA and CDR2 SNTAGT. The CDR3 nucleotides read TGTGCCAGCAGTGACGGACAGAGAGATACGCAGTATTTT. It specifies CASSDGQRDTQYF.

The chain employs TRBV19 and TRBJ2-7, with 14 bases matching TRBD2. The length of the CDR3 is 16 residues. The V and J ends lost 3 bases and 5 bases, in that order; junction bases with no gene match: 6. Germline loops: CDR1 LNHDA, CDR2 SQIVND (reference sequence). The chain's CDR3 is CASSIGLAGGMNEQYF. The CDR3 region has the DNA TGTGCCAGTAGTATCGGACTAGCGGGAGGTATGAACGAGCAGTACTTC. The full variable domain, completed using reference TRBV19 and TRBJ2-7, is DGGITQSPKYLFRKEGQNVTLSCEQNLNHDAMYWYRQDPGQGLRLIYYSQIVNDFQKGDIAEGYSVSREKKESFPLTVTSAQKNPTAFYLCASSIGLAGGMNEQYFGPGTRLTVT.

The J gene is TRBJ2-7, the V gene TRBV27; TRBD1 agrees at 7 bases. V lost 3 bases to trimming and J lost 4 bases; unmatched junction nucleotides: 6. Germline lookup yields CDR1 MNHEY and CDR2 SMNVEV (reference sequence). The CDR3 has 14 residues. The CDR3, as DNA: TGTGCCAGCAGTTTTTCGGACAGGATGTACGAGCAGTACTTC. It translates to CASSFSDRMYEQYF.